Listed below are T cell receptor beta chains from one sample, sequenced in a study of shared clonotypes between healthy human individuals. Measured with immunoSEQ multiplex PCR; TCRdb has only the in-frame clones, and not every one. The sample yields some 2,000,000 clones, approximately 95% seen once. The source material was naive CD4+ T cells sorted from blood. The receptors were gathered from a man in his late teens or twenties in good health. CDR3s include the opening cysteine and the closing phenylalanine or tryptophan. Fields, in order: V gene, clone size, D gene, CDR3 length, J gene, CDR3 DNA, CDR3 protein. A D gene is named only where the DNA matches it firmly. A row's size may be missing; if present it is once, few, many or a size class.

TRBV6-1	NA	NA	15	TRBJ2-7	TGTGCCAGCAGTGAAAGGGCAGGGTCGCCCTACGAGCAGTACTTC	CASSERAGSPYEQYF
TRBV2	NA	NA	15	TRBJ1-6	TGTGCCAGCAGTGAGAATCTACTAAACTTCTCACCCCTCCACTTT	CASSENLLNFSPLHF
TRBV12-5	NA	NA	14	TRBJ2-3	TGTGCTAGTGGTAGCCAAGGCAGCACAGATACGCAGTATTTT	CASGSQGSTDTQYF
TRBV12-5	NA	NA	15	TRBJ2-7	TGTGCTAGTGGTTTGTCCCGGGCGTTGGTCTACGAGCAGTACTTC	CASGLSRALVYEQYF
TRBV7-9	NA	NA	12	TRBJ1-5	TGTGCCAGCAGCTTAGGGGGACAGCCCCAGCATTTT	CASSLGGQPQHF
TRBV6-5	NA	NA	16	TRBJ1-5	TGTGCCAGCGGTTTGAAGGGTTCAAATAGCAATCAGCCCCAGCATTTT	CASGLKGSNSNQPQHF
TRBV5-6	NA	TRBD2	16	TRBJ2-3	TGTGCCAGCAGCCCTCGGACTAGCGGGGGTCTAGATACGCGATATTTT	CASSPRTSGGLDTRYF
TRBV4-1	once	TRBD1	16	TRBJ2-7	TGCGCCAGCAGCCAAGTATTTGGGACAGGACCCTACGAGCAGTACTTC	CASSQVFGTGPYEQYF
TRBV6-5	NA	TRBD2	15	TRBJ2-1	TGTGCCAGCAGGCCCGGGGGGGGCGGCTACAATGAGCAGTTCTTC	CASRPGGGGYNEQFF
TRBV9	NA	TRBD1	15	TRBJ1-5	TGTGCCAGCAGCGTTGGTCAGGGGGAAAGTCAGCCCCAGCATTTT	CASSVGQGESQPQHF
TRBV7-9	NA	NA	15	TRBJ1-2	TGTGCCAGCAGCCTGGGCCAGGGGCCTTGGTATGGCTACACCTTC	CASSLGQGPWYGYTF
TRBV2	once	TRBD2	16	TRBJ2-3	TGTGCCAGCAGTGAGATGGCGGGGGGGAGCACAGATACGCAGTATTTT	CASSEMAGGSTDTQYF
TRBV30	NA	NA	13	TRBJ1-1	TGTGCCTGGGGGGTCCGGGGGGACACTGAAGCTTTCTTT	CAWGVRGDTEAFF
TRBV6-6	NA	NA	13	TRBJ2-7	TGTGCCAGCAGTCAGGGGGGGTCCTACGAGCAGTACTTC	CASSQGGSYEQYF
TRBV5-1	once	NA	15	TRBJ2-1	TGCGCCAGCAGCCCTTACCTTAGCTCCTACAATGAGCAGTTCTTC	CASSPYLSSYNEQFF
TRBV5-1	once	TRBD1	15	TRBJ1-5	TGCGCCAGCAGCTTGGGGGGGACAGATAATCAGCCCCAGCATTTT	CASSLGGTDNQPQHF
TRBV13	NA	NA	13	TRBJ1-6	TGTGCCAGCAGCTTCTACAGCAATTCACCCCTCCACTTT	CASSFYSNSPLHF
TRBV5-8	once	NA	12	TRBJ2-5	TGTGCCAGCACCGAATCCCTCGAGACCCAGTACTTC	CASTESLETQYF
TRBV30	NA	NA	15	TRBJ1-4	TGTGCCTGGAGGCATCTCGGAGCAACTAATGAAAAACTGTTTTTT	CAWRHLGATNEKLFF
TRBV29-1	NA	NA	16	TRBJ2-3	TGCAGCGTCACGTCCACGCGACTACGGGGCACAGATACGCAGTATTTT	CSVTSTRLRGTDTQYF
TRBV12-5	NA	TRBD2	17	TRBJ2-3	TGTGCTAGTGGTTTGGCGGCGGGTAGCGGGACGCCAGATACGCAGTATTTT	CASGLAAGSGTPDTQYF
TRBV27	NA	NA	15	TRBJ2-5	TGTGCCAGCAGTCCCATTCTTACTGGCGGCCGGACCCAGTACTTC	CASSPILTGGRTQYF
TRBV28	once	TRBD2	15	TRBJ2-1	TGTGCCAGCAGTTTGGGCGGGGGGGCCAACAATGAGCAGTTCTTC	CASSLGGGANNEQFF
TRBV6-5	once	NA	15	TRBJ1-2	TGTGCCAGCAGCCCAGAAGGAGGGACAAATCGGGGCTACACCTTC	CASSPEGGTNRGYTF
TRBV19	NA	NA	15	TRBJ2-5	TGTGCCAGTGGAGAAAGCGCCCGAACGTGGGAGACCCAGTACTTC	CASGESARTWETQYF
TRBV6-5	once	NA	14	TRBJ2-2	TGTGCCAGCCTTGCCAGGATGAACACCGGGGAGCTGTTTTTT	CASLARMNTGELFF
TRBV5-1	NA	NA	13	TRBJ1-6	TGCGCCAGCAGCTCCATCGGGGGGGCACCCCTCCACTTT	CASSSIGGAPLHF
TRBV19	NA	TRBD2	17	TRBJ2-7	TGTGCCAGTAGTATTCCGACTAGCGGGACCCTAACCTACGAGCAGTACTTC	CASSIPTSGTLTYEQYF
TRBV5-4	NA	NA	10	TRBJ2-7	TGTGCCAGCAGCGTGGGGGAGCAGTACTTC	CASSVGEQYF
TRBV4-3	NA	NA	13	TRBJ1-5	TGCGCCAGCAGCCAAGATCAGGTTCAGCCCCAGCATTTT	CASSQDQVQPQHF
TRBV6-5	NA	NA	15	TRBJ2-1	TGTGCCAGCAGTTACCAAGCGCCGGCGGCCTATGAGCAGTTCTTC	CASSYQAPAAYEQFF
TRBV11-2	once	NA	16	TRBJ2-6	TGTGCCAGCAGCTTTGGCCTAGCGTCTGGGGCCAACGTCCTGACTTTC	CASSFGLASGANVLTF
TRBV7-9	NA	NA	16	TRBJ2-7	TGTGCCAGCAGCTTAGCGGCCGGGCCCTTCGTATACGAGCAGTACTTC	CASSLAAGPFVYEQYF
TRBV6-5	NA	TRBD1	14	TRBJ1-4	TGTGCCAGCAGTTTGCCGGGACAGGGTGAAAAACTGTTTTTT	CASSLPGQGEKLFF
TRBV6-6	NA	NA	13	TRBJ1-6	TGTGCCATAACACAGCAAACCGGTTCACCCCTCCACTTT	CAITQQTGSPLHF
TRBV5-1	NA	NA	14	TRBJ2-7	TGCGCCAGCAGCTTGGGGGGGCAGTCCTACGAGCAGTACTTC	CASSLGGQSYEQYF
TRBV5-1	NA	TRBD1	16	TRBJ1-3	TGCGCCAGCAGCTCCCGGGACAGGAGCTCTGGAAACACCATATATTTT	CASSSRDRSSGNTIYF
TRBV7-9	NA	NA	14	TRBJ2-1	TGTGCCAGCAGCACAGTAGTGGCAGACAATGAGCAGTTCTTC	CASSTVVADNEQFF
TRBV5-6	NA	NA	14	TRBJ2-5	TGTGCCAGCAGACCCCGTGGGGAGAAAGAGACCCAGTACTTC	CASRPRGEKETQYF
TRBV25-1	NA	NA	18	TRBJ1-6	TGTGCCAGCAGTGAATATGATTTCGGGGGGCAGGTGTATTCACCCCTCCACTTT	CASSEYDFGGQVYSPLHF
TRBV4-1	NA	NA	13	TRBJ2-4	TGCGCCAGCAGCCAAGATCAAGGTACCATTCAGTACTTC	CASSQDQGTIQYF
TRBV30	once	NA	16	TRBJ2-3	TGTGCCTGGAAAGTCCGGGACACACGTTTCACAGATACGCAGTATTTT	CAWKVRDTRFTDTQYF
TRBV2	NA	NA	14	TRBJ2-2	TGTGCCAGCAGTCGAGAGGGAGGAACCGGGGAGCTGTTTTTT	CASSREGGTGELFF
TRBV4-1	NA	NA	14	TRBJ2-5	TGCGCCAGCAGCCAACCGGGCCCGTTAGAGACCCAGTACTTC	CASSQPGPLETQYF
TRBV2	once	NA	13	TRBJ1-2	TGTGCCAGCAGTGAATGGGGGGTCAATGGCTACACCTTC	CASSEWGVNGYTF
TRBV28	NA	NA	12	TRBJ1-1	TGTGCCAGCAGTTCCCTGCCTCTTTTAGCTTTCTTT	CASSSLPLLAFF
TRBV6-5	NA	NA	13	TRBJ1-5	TGTGCCAGCAGTATCAATAGCAATCAGCCCCAGCATTTT	CASSINSNQPQHF
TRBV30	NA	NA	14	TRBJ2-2	TGTGCCTGGAGAACCCACGGCAACACCGGGGAGCTGTTTTTT	CAWRTHGNTGELFF
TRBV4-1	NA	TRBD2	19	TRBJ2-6	TGCGCCAGCAGCCAGGGGCGGGAGTATGTTTACGCTGGGGCCAACGTCCTGACTTTC	CASSQGREYVYAGANVLTF
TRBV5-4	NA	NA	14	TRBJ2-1	TGTGCCAGCAGCTTGAAGGGCGGGAACAATGAGCAGTTCTTC	CASSLKGGNNEQFF